There are many counts of the clone carrying this T cell receptor (beta chain). No antigen is known for it. Patients were excluded for uncontrolled infection, other autoimmune disease, pregnancy or lactation. Diagnosing involved the use of clinical symptoms, serum thyroxine and TRAb, thyroid ultrasound and orbital computed tomography. The CDR3 loop spans 14 amino acids. Trimming cost V 1 base and J 6 bases; bases outside gene matches: 6. Per the germline V gene, CDR1 is SGDLS and CDR2 is YYNGEE. The sample originates from a study of T cells in Graves' hyperthyroidism and ophthalmopathy. Researchers amplified the TCR beta CDR3 regions from RNA transcripts. The HTBI primer set was used in a first-round RT-PCR of the TCR CDR3. MiXCR, applied by TCRdb to the multiplex PCR reads, yields one record per CDR3 protein. The sample holds 600,000 or so distinct CDR3 sequences, roughly 15% seen once. Study-wide results and caveats: Peripheral blood also featured most of the thyroid clonotypes expanded above 0.001.

The rearrangement links TRBV9 to TRBJ2-7; 8 bases align to TRBD1. The TCR was taken from a woman aged 45-65 years with Graves' ophthalmopathy. The specimen sequenced was blood. CDR3 nucleotide sequence: TGTGCCAGCAGCGTACAACAGGGGGTGACCGAGCAGTACTTC. It encodes CASSVQQGVTEQYF. Together with reference TRBV9 and TRBJ2-7, the CDR3 gives the full variable domain: DSGVTQTPKHLITATGQRVTLRCSPRSGDLSVYWYQQSLDQGLQFLIQYYNGEERAKGNILERFSAQQFPDLHSELNLSSLELGDSALYFCASSVQQGVTEQYFGPGTRLTVT.